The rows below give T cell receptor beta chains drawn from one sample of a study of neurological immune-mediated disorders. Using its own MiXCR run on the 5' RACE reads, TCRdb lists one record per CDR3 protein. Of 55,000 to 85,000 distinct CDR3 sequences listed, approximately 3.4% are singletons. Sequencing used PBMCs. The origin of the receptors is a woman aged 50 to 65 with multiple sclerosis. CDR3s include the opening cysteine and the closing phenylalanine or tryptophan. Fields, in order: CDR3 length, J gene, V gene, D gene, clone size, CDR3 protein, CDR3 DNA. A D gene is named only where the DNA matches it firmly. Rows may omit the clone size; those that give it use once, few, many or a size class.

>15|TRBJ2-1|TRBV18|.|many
CASSSQGVRYNEQFF
TGTGCCAGCTCATCCCAGGGAGTGAGGTACAATGAGCAGTTCTTC
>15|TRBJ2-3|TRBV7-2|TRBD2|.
CASSLSGGNADTQYF
TGTGCCAGCAGCTTATCGGGGGGGAACGCAGATACACAGTATTTT
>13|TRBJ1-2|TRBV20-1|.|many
CSARSTVTYGYTF
TGCAGTGCTAGATCGACAGTGACCTATGGCTACACCTTC
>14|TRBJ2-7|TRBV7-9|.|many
CASSLGGTNYEQYF
TGTGCCAGCAGCTTAGGGGGGACCAACTACGAGCAGTACTTC
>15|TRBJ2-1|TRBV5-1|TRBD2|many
CASSPVAGGRNEQFF
TGCGCCAGCAGCCCCGTAGCGGGGGGGCGGAATGAGCAGTTCTTC
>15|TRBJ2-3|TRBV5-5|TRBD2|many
CASSSRLARPDTQYF
TGTGCCAGCAGCTCAAGACTAGCCCGCCCAGATACGCAGTATTTT
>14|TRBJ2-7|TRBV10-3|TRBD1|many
CAIREPGGTYEQYF
TGTGCCATCAGAGAGCCAGGGGGTACCTACGAGCAGTACTTC
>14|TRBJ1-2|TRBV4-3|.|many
CASSQVHREGGYTF
TGCGCCAGCAGCCAAGTTCACAGGGAGGGTGGCTACACCTTC
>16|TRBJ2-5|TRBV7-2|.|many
CASSLIGGTAEGVAYF
TGTGCCAGCAGCTTAATTGGAGGGACAGCCGAGGGAGTCGCGTACTTC
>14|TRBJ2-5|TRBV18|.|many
CASKKDTTQETQYF
TGTGCCAGCAAAAAAGACACTACTCAAGAGACCCAGTACTTC
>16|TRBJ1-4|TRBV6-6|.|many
CASSYGRGRTNEKLFF
TGTGCCAGCAGTTACGGCAGGGGTCGAACTAATGAAAAACTGTTTTTT
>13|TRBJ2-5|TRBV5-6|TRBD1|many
CASSLAGGETQYF
TGTGCCAGCAGCTTGGCAGGGGGCGAGACCCAGTACTTC
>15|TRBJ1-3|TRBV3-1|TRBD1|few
CASSHRGIDGKNIYF
TGTGCCAGCAGCCACAGGGGGATAGATGGAAAAAACATATATTTT
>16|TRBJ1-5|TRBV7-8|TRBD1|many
CASSLGDRARNQPQHF
TGTGCCAGCAGCTTGGGTGACAGGGCTAGGAATCAGCCCCAGCATTTT
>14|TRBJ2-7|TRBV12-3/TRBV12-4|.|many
CASSGDSRPYEQYF
TGTGCCAGCAGTGGGGACTCTAGGCCCTACGAGCAGTACTTC
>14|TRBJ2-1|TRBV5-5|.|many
CASSSGQGRNEQFF
TGTGCCAGCAGCTCAGGGCAGGGGAGAAATGAGCAGTTCTTC
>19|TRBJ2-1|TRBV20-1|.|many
CSARERASGAPHSYNEQFF
TGCAGTGCTAGAGAACGTGCCAGCGGAGCCCCCCACTCCTACAATGAGCAGTTCTTC
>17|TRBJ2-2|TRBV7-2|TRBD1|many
CASSFRDRGGSTGELFF
TGTGCCAGCAGCTTCCGGGACAGGGGAGGTAGCACCGGGGAGCTGTTTTTT
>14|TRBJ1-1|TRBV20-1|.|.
CSARHPGLDTEAFF
TGCAGTGCTAGGCATCCGGGACTGGACACTGAAGCTTTCTTT
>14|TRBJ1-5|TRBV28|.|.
CASSPVAVRKTQNF
TGTGCCAGCAGTCCGGTAGCCGTTCGGAAGACCCAGAATTTT
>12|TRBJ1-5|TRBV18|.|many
CASSHWGQPQHF
TGTGCCAGCTCACACTGGGGACAGCCCCAGCATTTT
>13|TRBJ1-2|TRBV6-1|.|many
CASSEVDYYGYTF
TGTGCCAGCAGTGAAGTAGACTACTATGGCTACACCTTC
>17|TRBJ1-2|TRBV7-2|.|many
CASSLDFLGGADYGYTF
TGTGCCAGCAGCTTAGATTTCCTGGGGGGCGCGGACTATGGCTACACCTTC
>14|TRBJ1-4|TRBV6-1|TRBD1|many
CATGEGTGAEKLFF
TGTGCCACAGGAGAGGGGACAGGGGCCGAAAAACTGTTTTTT
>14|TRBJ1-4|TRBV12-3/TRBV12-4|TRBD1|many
CASSFGQGIEKLFF
TGTGCCAGCAGTTTTGGACAGGGGATTGAAAAACTGTTTTTT
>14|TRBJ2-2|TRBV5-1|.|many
CASSLGGDTGELFF
TGCGCCAGCAGCTTGGGAGGGGACACCGGGGAGCTGTTTTTT
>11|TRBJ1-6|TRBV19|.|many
CASSNNSPLHF
TGTGCCAGTAGTAATAATTCACCCCTCCACTTT
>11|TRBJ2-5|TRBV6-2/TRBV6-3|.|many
CASSRKETQYF
TGTGCCAGCAGTCGAAAAGAGACCCAGTACTTC
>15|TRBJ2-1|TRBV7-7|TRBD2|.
CASSPSSGGHNEQFF
TGTGCCAGCAGCCCTTCTAGCGGGGGACACAATGAGCAGTTCTTC
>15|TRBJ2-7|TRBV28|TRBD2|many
CASSLTGTSGQEQYF
TGTGCCAGCAGTTTAACCGGGACTAGCGGTCAAGAGCAGTACTTC
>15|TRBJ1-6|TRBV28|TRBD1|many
CASSGQGPYNSPLHF
TGTGCCAGCAGTGGACAGGGGCCCTATAATTCACCCCTCCACTTT
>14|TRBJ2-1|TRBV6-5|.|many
CASSYDMQINEQFF
TGTGCCAGCAGTTACGATATGCAGATTAATGAGCAGTTCTTC
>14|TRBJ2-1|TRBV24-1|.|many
CATSEWRDYGEQFF
TGTGCCACCAGTGAATGGAGGGATTACGGGGAGCAGTTCTTC
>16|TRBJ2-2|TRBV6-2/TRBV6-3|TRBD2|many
CASSLLAGGNTGELFF
TGTGCCAGCAGCCTCCTAGCGGGAGGAAACACCGGGGAGCTGTTTTTT
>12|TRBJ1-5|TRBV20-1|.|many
CSATHQNQPQHF
TGCAGTGCTACGCACCAAAATCAGCCCCAGCATTTT